The next 2 T cell receptor beta chains were all read from a single sample in a study of lymphopenia after photon versus proton radiotherapy (dated by TCRdb to the late 2010s). The library came from the immunoSEQ multiplex PCR assay. TCRdb carries this immuneACCESS record with in-frame sequences only. Its versions omit some clonotypes, under half of them owing to an unresolved V gene in the studies checked, with the rest unexplained. The sample contains roughly 150,000 clones, 70% to 90% of them found a single time. The ten largest account for about 4.3% of the sample. Sequencing used peripheral blood, obtained from a patient treated with photon-based radiotherapy. Receptors were obtained from a man aged 45-60 years with gastric cancer.

This chain uses TRBV2 with TRBJ1-1; the match to TRBD1 covers 8 bases. The CDR3 is made up of 14 amino acids. The germline CDR1 and CDR2 sequences are SNHLY and FYNNEI. Trimming removed 10 bases from V and 5 bases from J; junction bases left unmatched: 12. This chain's CDR3 is CAIRAGGRKTEAFF. CDR3 bases: TGTGCCATCCGTGCAGGGGGCAGGAAGACTGAAGCTTTCTTT. The full variable domain, with the rest looked up from reference TRBV2 and TRBJ1-1, is EPEVTQTPSHQVTQMGQEVILRCVPISNHLYFYWYRQILGQKVEFLVSFYNNEISEKSEIFDDQFSVERPDGSNFTLKIRSTKLEDSAMYFCAIRAGGRKTEAFFGQGTRLTVV.

The V and J genes are TRBV12-5 and TRBJ2-5, with a weak D call TRBD2 (6 bases). V dropped 1 base and J dropped 9 bases, with 12 bases sitting between them. CDR1 LGHNT and CDR2 FRNRAP come from the germline V gene. This CDR3 has 13 residues. In DNA form, the CDR3 reads TGTGCTAGTGGTTTGGGTGGGGGGACGGCCCAGTACTTC. This encodes CASGLGGGTAQYF.